These T cell receptor beta chains were read from a single sample in a study of OX40 agonist ivuxolimab in advanced cancers. Using immunoSEQ multiplex PCR, the repertoire was profiled, and TCRdb retains in-frame clones only, with some absent. The sample holds 50,000 or so clones, more than 85% seen once. The sequenced sample was CD4+ or CD8+ T cells sorted from blood, obtained in a trial of the OX40 agonist ivuxolimab. All receptors derive from an adult with an advanced solid tumor such as melanoma, head and neck, liver or kidney cancer. CDR3s include the opening cysteine and the closing phenylalanine or tryptophan. Each record gives: CDR3 protein, CDR3 DNA, D gene, clone size, V gene, J gene. D genes are given only for firm matches. The size field is filled for only some rows; it gives once, few, many or a size class.

cdr3_aa: CASSPTEETQYF
cdr3_nt: TGTGCCAGCAGCCCCACGGAGGAGACCCAGTACTTC
d_call: .
clone_size: .
v_call: TRBV7-9
j_call: TRBJ2-5

cdr3_aa: CASRDVAQETQYF
cdr3_nt: TGTGCCAGCAGGGACGTGGCCCAAGAGACCCAGTACTTC
d_call: .
clone_size: .
v_call: TRBV2
j_call: TRBJ2-5

cdr3_aa: CACPGISDSEAFF
cdr3_nt: TGTGCCTGCCCCGGGATTTCGGACTCTGAAGCTTTCTTT
d_call: .
clone_size: .
v_call: TRBV30
j_call: TRBJ1-1

cdr3_aa: CASSPQGGSYNEQFF
cdr3_nt: TGTGCCAGCAGTCCACAGGGGGGCTCCTACAATGAGCAGTTCTTC
d_call: TRBD1
clone_size: .
v_call: TRBV27
j_call: TRBJ2-1

cdr3_aa: CASSLFGGRAYNEQFF
cdr3_nt: TGTGCCAGCAGCTTATTCGGCGGGAGGGCCTACAATGAGCAGTTCTTC
d_call: TRBD2
clone_size: .
v_call: TRBV11-2
j_call: TRBJ2-1

cdr3_aa: CASTYGNYGYTF
cdr3_nt: TGTGCCAGCACCTATGGGAACTATGGCTACACCTTC
d_call: .
clone_size: .
v_call: TRBV28
j_call: TRBJ1-2

cdr3_aa: CASSPRDGHMNTEAFF
cdr3_nt: TGCGCCAGCAGCCCAAGGGACGGACACATGAACACTGAAGCTTTCTTT
d_call: .
clone_size: .
v_call: TRBV4-3
j_call: TRBJ1-1

cdr3_aa: CASSHEGVGHYEQYF
cdr3_nt: TGTGCCAGCAGCCATGAAGGGGTCGGACACTACGAGCAGTACTTC
d_call: .
clone_size: once
v_call: TRBV7-9
j_call: TRBJ2-7

cdr3_aa: CASSWGDPKLYGYTF
cdr3_nt: TGTGCCAGCAGTTGGGGGGACCCAAAACTCTATGGCTACACCTTC
d_call: .
clone_size: .
v_call: TRBV27
j_call: TRBJ1-2

cdr3_aa: CASSVNSNQPQHF
cdr3_nt: TGTGCCAGCAGCGTAAATAGTAATCAGCCCCAGCATTTT
d_call: .
clone_size: .
v_call: TRBV9
j_call: TRBJ1-5

cdr3_aa: CASSVVGSYGYEQYF
cdr3_nt: TGTGCCAGCAGCGTAGTAGGGAGTTACGGGTACGAGCAGTACTTC
d_call: .
clone_size: .
v_call: TRBV9
j_call: TRBJ2-7

cdr3_aa: CASSSGRPWEQYF
cdr3_nt: TGTGCCAGCAGCTCCGGGAGACCTTGGGAGCAGTACTTC
d_call: .
clone_size: .
v_call: TRBV7-9
j_call: TRBJ2-7

cdr3_aa: CASSHQGHNYGYTF
cdr3_nt: TGCGCCAGCAGCCACCAGGGGCATAACTATGGCTACACCTTC
d_call: .
clone_size: .
v_call: TRBV4-3
j_call: TRBJ1-2

cdr3_aa: CASSLGPGTSTDTQYF
cdr3_nt: TGTGCCAGCAGCTTGGGACCCGGCACTAGCACAGATACGCAGTATTTT
d_call: .
clone_size: .
v_call: TRBV5-6
j_call: TRBJ2-3

cdr3_aa: CASSLAPSYNEQFF
cdr3_nt: TGTGCCAGCAGCTTAGCCCCCTCCTACAATGAGCAGTTCTTC
d_call: .
clone_size: .
v_call: TRBV7-9
j_call: TRBJ2-1

cdr3_aa: CASSQDRGSYNEQFF
cdr3_nt: TGCGCCAGCAGCCAAGATCGAGGCAGCTACAATGAGCAGTTCTTC
d_call: .
clone_size: .
v_call: TRBV4-3
j_call: TRBJ2-1

cdr3_aa: CASKMDASSSYNEQFF
cdr3_nt: TGTGCCAGTAAAATGGACGCTTCGAGCTCCTACAATGAGCAGTTCTTC
d_call: .
clone_size: .
v_call: TRBV19
j_call: TRBJ2-1

cdr3_aa: CASSLGSGGQGGYNEQFF
cdr3_nt: TGCGCCAGCAGCCTGGGGTCCGGGGGGCAGGGCGGCTACAATGAGCAGTTCTTC
d_call: .
clone_size: .
v_call: TRBV4-3
j_call: TRBJ2-1

cdr3_aa: CASSLSGRDGYTF
cdr3_nt: TGTGCCAGCAGTTTATCGGGCAGGGACGGCTACACCTTC
d_call: .
clone_size: .
v_call: TRBV27
j_call: TRBJ1-2

cdr3_aa: CASSQRDGPMNTEAFF
cdr3_nt: TGCGCCAGCAGCCAACGGGACGGGCCTATGAACACTGAAGCTTTCTTT
d_call: .
clone_size: .
v_call: TRBV4-1
j_call: TRBJ1-1

cdr3_aa: CASSEGIAEAFF
cdr3_nt: TGTGCCAGCAGTGAGGGAATCGCTGAAGCTTTCTTT
d_call: .
clone_size: .
v_call: TRBV7-2
j_call: TRBJ1-1

cdr3_aa: CASSYAGGSYNEQFF
cdr3_nt: TGTGCCAGCAGTTACGCAGGGGGCTCCTACAATGAGCAGTTCTTC
d_call: TRBD1
clone_size: .
v_call: TRBV6-5
j_call: TRBJ2-1

cdr3_aa: CASSSVGSVAGYTF
cdr3_nt: TGTGCCAGCAGCTCGGTGGGTTCGGTCGCTGGCTACACCTTC
d_call: .
clone_size: once
v_call: TRBV7-3
j_call: TRBJ1-2

cdr3_aa: CASSIGGRSRPGELFF
cdr3_nt: TGTGCCAGTAGTATAGGCGGGAGGAGTCGTCCCGGGGAGCTGTTTTTT
d_call: TRBD2
clone_size: .
v_call: TRBV19
j_call: TRBJ2-2

cdr3_aa: CASSLGLAGESWAQYF
cdr3_nt: TGCGCCAGCAGCTTGGGACTAGCGGGAGAGTCCTGGGCGCAGTACTTC
d_call: TRBD2
clone_size: once
v_call: TRBV5-1
j_call: TRBJ2-7

cdr3_aa: CASSSEYNEQFF
cdr3_nt: TGTGCCAGCAGCTCAGAGTACAATGAGCAGTTCTTC
d_call: .
clone_size: .
v_call: TRBV7-9
j_call: TRBJ2-1